The sequence of this T cell receptor (beta chain) was determined in a study of human versus mouse CDR3 diversity and MHC coevolution. Study at large: immunoSEQ was reported to reach one in 200,000 T cells sensitivity.

Measured with immunoSEQ multiplex PCR; TCRdb has only the in-frame clones, and not every one. This table holds about 60,000 clones, around 94% found once. This clone was detected a few times. The sample carries other DNA sequences with the same CDR3. This CDR3 is 15 amino acids long. Germline trimming cut 8 bases from V and 0 bases from J; bases unmatched to any gene: 8. Germline V gene sequence: CDR1 MGHDK, CDR2 SYGVNS. The TCR sequence derives from a person in their sixties or seventies in good health. Sequenced input: naive CD4+ T cells from blood. Subset denoted: CD45RO-negative CD62L-positive naive CD4 T cells. J is TRBJ2-7 and V is TRBV25-1; 9 bases match TRBD1. CDR3 nucleotide sequence: TGTGCCAGCGCCTGGGACAGGGACTACTCCTACGAGCAGTACTTC. Translating it yields CASAWDRDYSYEQYF.